This record concerns one TCR beta chain sequence. Antigen specificity is unknown. These data come from a study of T cells expressing NK-cell markers. On the study more broadly: There were seven HCMV-seropositive donors and one seronegative donor among the eight sequenced. General study points: As a fraction of CD8+ T cells, dominant NKG2C+ clonotypes reached about 1.0-7.5% in 5 or 6 donors. The study found these clonotypes also leading the CD3+CD56-NKG2C+ fraction in a few donors.

TCRdb re-called the 5' RACE reads; one entry per CDR3 protein, DNA not given. The sample has a few hundred thousand distinct CDR3 sequences. The CDR3 covers 17 residues. Germline V gives CDR1 LGHNA, CDR2 YNFKEQ. Sequencing was carried out using blood T cells: a sorted CD56 or NKG2C T cell subset, CD4+ or CD8+ T cells, or bulk PBMC T cells (not recorded which). The chain joins TRBV4-2 to TRBJ2-6; TCRdb's assignment of TRBD1 cannot be checked, as there is no DNA. The clonotype comes from a man between 18 and 29 years old in good health. CDR3 sequence reads: CASSQDLRGSGANVLTF.